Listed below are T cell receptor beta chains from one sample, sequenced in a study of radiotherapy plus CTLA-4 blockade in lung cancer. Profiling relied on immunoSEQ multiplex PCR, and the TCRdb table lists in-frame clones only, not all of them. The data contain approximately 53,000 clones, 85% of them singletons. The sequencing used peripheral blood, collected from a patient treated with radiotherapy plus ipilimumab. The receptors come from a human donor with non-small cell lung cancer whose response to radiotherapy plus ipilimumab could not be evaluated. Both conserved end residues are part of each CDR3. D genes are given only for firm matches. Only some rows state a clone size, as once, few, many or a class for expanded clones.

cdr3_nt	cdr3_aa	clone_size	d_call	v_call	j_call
TGTGCCGGCGGCAGGACTTTACACTCCTACGAGCAGTACTTC	CAGGRTLHSYEQYF	.	.	TRBV28	TRBJ2-7
TGTGCCATCAGTGATCACACACAGGGCAATGAGCAGTTCTTC	CAISDHTQGNEQFF	few	.	TRBV10-3	TRBJ2-1
TGTGCCAGTAGTATGTACTCAGGGGGCGACTATGGCTACACCTTC	CASSMYSGGDYGYTF	.	TRBD1	TRBV19	TRBJ1-2
TGTGCCTGGAGTGCCCTCCGGGACAGGGTCTCCTACGAGCAGTACTTC	CAWSALRDRVSYEQYF	.	TRBD1	TRBV30	TRBJ2-7
TGTGCCAGCAGTGGAGGCAGGGTCGTGGCAATGGACACTGAAGCTTTCTTT	CASSGGRVVAMDTEAFF	.	.	TRBV6-4	TRBJ1-1
TGTGCCAGCAGCCCGAGCTTAAGCTACAATGAGCAGTTCTTC	CASSPSLSYNEQFF	.	.	TRBV9	TRBJ2-1
TGTGCCAGCAGCCCTAGCTCGGGAAACACCATATATTTT	CASSPSSGNTIYF	.	.	TRBV11-2	TRBJ1-3
TGTGCCAGCAGTTCTTTCGGGGGAGGGCCCTCCTACAATGAGCAGTTCTTC	CASSSFGGGPSYNEQFF	.	TRBD2	TRBV28	TRBJ2-1
TGTGCCAGCAGCTTCCCGGGATCACAAGAGACCCAGTACTTC	CASSFPGSQETQYF	.	.	TRBV5-6	TRBJ2-5
TGTGCCAGCAGTTCCTCTCCTACGACAGGGTTTTTTTTGGCTTTCTTT	CASSSSPTTGFFLAFF	.	TRBD1	TRBV28	TRBJ1-1
TGTGCCAGCAGCCACCAGACTAGCGGGAGCACCAATGAGCAGTTCTTC	CASSHQTSGSTNEQFF	once	TRBD2	TRBV4-2	TRBJ2-1
TGTGCCAGCAGTCCGCGGGGCCTTCGTAATGAAAAACTGTTTTTT	CASSPRGLRNEKLFF	.	.	TRBV7-6	TRBJ1-4
TGCGCCAGCAGCCAAGATAGGCGGGGTGGGCAGCCCCAGCATTTT	CASSQDRRGGQPQHF	.	.	TRBV4-3	TRBJ1-5
TGTGCCATCAGTGACCCCCTAGCAGGAAACTATGGCTACACCTTC	CAISDPLAGNYGYTF	.	.	TRBV10-3	TRBJ1-2
TGCGCCAGCAGCGTGACAGGGAACTATGGCTACACCTTC	CASSVTGNYGYTF	.	TRBD1	TRBV5-1	TRBJ1-2
TGTGCCAGCAGCTTAACTGGGACAGGAGATTATACGCAGTATTTT	CASSLTGTGDYTQYF	.	TRBD1	TRBV7-3	TRBJ2-3
TGCGCCAGCAGCCAAGTTTTGAGGACTAGAATACACAATGAGCAGTTCTTC	CASSQVLRTRIHNEQFF	.	TRBD2	TRBV4-1	TRBJ2-1
TGTGCCAGCAGCACCGGACAGGGTCGCAACACTGAAGCTTTCTTT	CASSTGQGRNTEAFF	few	TRBD1	TRBV7-6	TRBJ1-1
TGTGCCAGCAGCCTGACCGGGACAGGGTCCTATGGCTACACCTTC	CASSLTGTGSYGYTF	.	TRBD1	TRBV5-6	TRBJ1-2
TGTGCCAGTAGTGTGCGACAGGGCATTAGCACAGATACGCAGTATTTT	CASSVRQGISTDTQYF	.	TRBD1	TRBV19	TRBJ2-3
TGCGCCAGCAGCTCAAACCCCCCTAGCGGGAGGGCTGGTGGCGGGGAGCTGTTTTTT	CASSSNPPSGRAGGGELFF	.	TRBD2	TRBV5-1	TRBJ2-2
TGTGCCAGCAGCCCCGACCTCAGACAGGGAGTCACCGGGGAGCTGTTTTTT	CASSPDLRQGVTGELFF	once	TRBD1	TRBV4-2	TRBJ2-2
TGTGCCAGCAGCTTTCTCGGCGGGAGGGCGGGGGAGCAGTACTTC	CASSFLGGRAGEQYF	.	TRBD2	TRBV13	TRBJ2-7
TGTGCCAGCAGTTTCTGGGGACTAGCGGGAGGCCCCGGGGAGCTGTTTTTT	CASSFWGLAGGPGELFF	.	TRBD2	TRBV28	TRBJ2-2
TGTGCCAGCAGTTCGGGAGCGGCGCGGGATACGCAGTATTTT	CASSSGAARDTQYF	.	.	TRBV6-5	TRBJ2-3
TGTGCCAGCAAGACCGTGGGCAGGGATAACTATGGCTACACCTTC	CASKTVGRDNYGYTF	.	.	TRBV28	TRBJ1-2
TGTGCCAGCAGTTACTCGGGACAGGGGAACACTGAAGCTTTCTTT	CASSYSGQGNTEAFF	.	TRBD1	TRBV6-5	TRBJ1-1
TGTGCCAGCAGTTACGAGGAAACCTACAATGAGCAGTTCTTC	CASSYEETYNEQFF	.	.	TRBV6-5	TRBJ2-1
TGTGCCAGCAGTTTCATCGGACAGCAAGAGACCCAGTACTTC	CASSFIGQQETQYF	.	.	TRBV28	TRBJ2-5
TGTGCCAGCAGCGCAGGACAGGGTTCGATCTCCTACGAGCAGTACTTC	CASSAGQGSISYEQYF	.	TRBD1	TRBV9	TRBJ2-7
TGCGCCAGCAGCCAAGATCGCGCAGGGGGCGTTAATGGCTACACCTTC	CASSQDRAGGVNGYTF	once	TRBD1	TRBV4-3	TRBJ1-2
TGTGCCAGCAGCCAACAGGGGTTGGGGAACACTGAAGCTTTCTTT	CASSQQGLGNTEAFF	.	TRBD1	TRBV5-4	TRBJ1-1
TGTGCCAGCAGTCGGCGGGAGGGAGGCGGTGAGCAGTTCTTC	CASSRREGGGEQFF	.	TRBD2	TRBV6-1	TRBJ2-1
TGTGCCAGCAGAGATCCGCTACGCGGGCAGTACTTC	CASRDPLRGQYF	.	.	TRBV2	TRBJ2-7
TGTGCCAGCAGTGGTCGGACAGCCGGAAACTATGGCTACACCTTC	CASSGRTAGNYGYTF	.	.	TRBV2	TRBJ1-2
TGCGCCAGCAGCCAAGACCCCTCAACTAACTCCTACGAGCAGTACTTC	CASSQDPSTNSYEQYF	.	.	TRBV4-3	TRBJ2-7
TGTGCCAGCGGAACTAGCGGGCCGGGGGGGCAGTACTTC	CASGTSGPGGQYF	.	TRBD2	TRBV6-5	TRBJ2-7
TGTGCCAGCAGCCCCCCGGGGGGGACTTCCTACAATGAGCAGTTCTTC	CASSPPGGTSYNEQFF	once	TRBD2	TRBV9	TRBJ2-1
TGTGCCAGCAGCGTAGCTGGGGGCAGATATAACTATGGCTACACCTTC	CASSVAGGRYNYGYTF	.	.	TRBV9	TRBJ1-2